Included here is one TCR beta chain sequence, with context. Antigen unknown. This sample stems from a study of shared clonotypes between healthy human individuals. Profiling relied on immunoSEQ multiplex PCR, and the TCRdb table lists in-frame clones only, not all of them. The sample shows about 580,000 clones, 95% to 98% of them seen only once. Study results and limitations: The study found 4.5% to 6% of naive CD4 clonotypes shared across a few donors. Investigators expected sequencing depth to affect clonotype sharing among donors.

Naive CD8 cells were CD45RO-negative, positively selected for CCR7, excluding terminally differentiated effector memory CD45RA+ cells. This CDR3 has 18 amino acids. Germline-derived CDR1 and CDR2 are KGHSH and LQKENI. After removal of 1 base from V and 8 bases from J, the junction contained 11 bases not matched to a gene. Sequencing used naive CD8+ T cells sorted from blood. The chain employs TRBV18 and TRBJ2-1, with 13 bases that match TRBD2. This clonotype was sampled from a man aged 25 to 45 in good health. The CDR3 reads CASSPLRLAGGTWDEQFF. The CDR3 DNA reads TGTGCCAGCTCACCACTGCGACTAGCGGGAGGAACCTGGGATGAGCAGTTCTTC.